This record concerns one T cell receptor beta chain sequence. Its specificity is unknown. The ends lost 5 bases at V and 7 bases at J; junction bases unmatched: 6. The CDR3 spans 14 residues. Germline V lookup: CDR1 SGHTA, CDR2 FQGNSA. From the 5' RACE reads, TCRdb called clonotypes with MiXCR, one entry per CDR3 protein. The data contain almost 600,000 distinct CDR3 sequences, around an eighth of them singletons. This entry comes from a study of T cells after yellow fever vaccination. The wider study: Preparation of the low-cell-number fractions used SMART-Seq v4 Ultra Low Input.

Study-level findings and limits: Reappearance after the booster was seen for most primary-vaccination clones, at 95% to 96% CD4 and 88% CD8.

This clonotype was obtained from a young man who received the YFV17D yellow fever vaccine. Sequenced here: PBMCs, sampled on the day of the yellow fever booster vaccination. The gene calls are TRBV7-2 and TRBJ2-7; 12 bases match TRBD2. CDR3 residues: CASSPSGRAGEQYF. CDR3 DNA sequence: TGTGCCAGCAGCCCTAGCGGGAGGGCGGGTGAGCAGTACTTC.